What follows is one TCR beta chain and its context. The sample has other DNA sequences that encode this CDR3 too. The germline gives CDR1 LNHDA, CDR2 SQIVND (reference sequence). The CDR3 has 15 amino acids. V lost 4 bases, J lost 2 bases, and 2 bases stayed unmatched. Using immunoSEQ multiplex PCR, the repertoire was profiled, and TCRdb retains in-frame clones only, with some absent. The table includes about 67,000 clones, around 81% detected once. This sample was included in a study of glioma-infiltrating T cells after dendritic cell vaccination. Turning to the study itself: Glioblastoma patients came from Phase I and II dendritic cell vaccination trials.

None of the glioblastoma patients had an isocitrate dehydrogenase mutation. Before vaccination, two weeks after the third vaccination, and at progression, PBMC were collected. Here the sequenced sample was blood, taken before dendritic cell vaccination. The sequence was obtained from a human donor with glioblastoma. The chain links TRBV19 to TRBJ2-1; 10 bases agree with TRBD2. The CDR3 DNA sequence: TGTGCCAGTAGTACTAGCGGGGGCCCCTACAATGAGCAGTTCTTC. This translates into CASSTSGGPYNEQFF.